The 3 T cell receptor beta chains below all came from one sample that was sequenced in a study of CD8 T cells in Susac syndrome. With random hexamers, about 0.45 to 1 ug RNA was reverse transcribed. TCRdb redid the calling of the immunoSEQ multiplex PCR reads with MiXCR, one entry per CDR3 protein. The repertoire holds roughly 120,000 distinct CDR3 sequences, with more than 80% as singletons. The sequencing input was CD8+ T cells from PBMCs. These receptors originate from a human donor with multiple sclerosis.

The chain joins TRBV19 to TRBJ1-1; TRBD1 matches 7 bases. CDR1 LNHDA and CDR2 SQIVND come from the germline V gene (reference sequence). V was clipped by 3 bases and J by 1 base; unmatched bases: 2. This CDR3 comprises 14 residues. The CDR3 DNA follows: TGTGCCAGTAGTATTAACAGGGGGAACACTGAAGCTTTCTTT. As protein: CASSINRGNTEAFF.

The chain carries TRBV29-1 and TRBJ1-1; perhaps TRBD1 as D (5 bases). The CDR3 covers 13 residues. V lost 2 bases and J lost 3, with 10 bases in between. The germline V gene has CDR1 SQVTM and CDR2 ANQGSEA. CDR3 nucleotides: TGCAGCGTTGAATGGGGGAAGGACACTGAAGCTTTCTTT. Translation: CSVEWGKDTEAFF.

This sequence joins TRBV7-2 and TRBJ2-2, with D tentatively TRBD1 (5 bases). Deletions cut 5 bases from V and 4 bases from J, with 17 bases between. The CDR3 is 16 residues long. From germline, CDR1 is SGHTA and CDR2 FQGNSA. CDR3 loop: CASSPSRAGFTGELFF. CDR3 nucleotide sequence: TGTGCCAGCAGCCCTAGTAGGGCAGGGTTCACCGGGGAGCTGTTTTTT.